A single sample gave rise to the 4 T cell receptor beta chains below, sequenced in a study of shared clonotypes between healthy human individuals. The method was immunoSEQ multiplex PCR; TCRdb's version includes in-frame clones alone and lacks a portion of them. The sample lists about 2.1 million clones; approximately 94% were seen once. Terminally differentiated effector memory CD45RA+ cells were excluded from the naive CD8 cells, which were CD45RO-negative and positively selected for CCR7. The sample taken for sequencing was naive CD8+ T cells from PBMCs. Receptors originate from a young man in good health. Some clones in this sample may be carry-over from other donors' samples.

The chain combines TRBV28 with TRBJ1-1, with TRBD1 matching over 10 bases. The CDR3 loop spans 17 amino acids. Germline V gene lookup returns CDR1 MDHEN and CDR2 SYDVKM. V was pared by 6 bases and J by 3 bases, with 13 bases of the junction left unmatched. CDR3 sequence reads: CASRYRDRGRRDTEAFF. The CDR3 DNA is TGTGCCAGCAGATACAGGGACAGGGGCCGACGGGACACTGAAGCTTTCTTT. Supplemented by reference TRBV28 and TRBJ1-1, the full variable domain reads DVKVTQSSRYLVKRTGEKVFLECVQDMDHENMFWYRQDPGLGLRLIYFSYDVKMKEKGDIPEGYSVSREKKERFSLILESASTNQTSMYLCASRYRDRGRRDTEAFFGQGTRLTVV.

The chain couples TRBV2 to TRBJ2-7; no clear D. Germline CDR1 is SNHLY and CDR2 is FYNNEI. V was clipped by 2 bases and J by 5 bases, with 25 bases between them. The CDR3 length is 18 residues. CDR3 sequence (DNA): TGTGCCAGCAGTGAACTCCCTCTAGAGTACGAAACCATGAACGAGCAGTACTTC. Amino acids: CASSELPLEYETMNEQYF. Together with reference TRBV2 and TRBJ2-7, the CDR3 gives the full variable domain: EPEVTQTPSHQVTQMGQEVILRCVPISNHLYFYWYRQILGQKVEFLVSFYNNEISEKSEIFDDQFSVERPDGSNFTLKIRSTKLEDSAMYFCASSELPLEYETMNEQYFGPGTRLTVT.

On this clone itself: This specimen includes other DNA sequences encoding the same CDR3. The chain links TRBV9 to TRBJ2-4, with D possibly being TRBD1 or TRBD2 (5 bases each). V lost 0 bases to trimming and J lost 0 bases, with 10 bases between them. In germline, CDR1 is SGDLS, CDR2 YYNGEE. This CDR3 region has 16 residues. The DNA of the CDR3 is TGTGCCAGCAGCGTAGGAGGGGCCTTAGCCAAAAACATTCAGTACTTC. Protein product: CASSVGGALAKNIQYF.

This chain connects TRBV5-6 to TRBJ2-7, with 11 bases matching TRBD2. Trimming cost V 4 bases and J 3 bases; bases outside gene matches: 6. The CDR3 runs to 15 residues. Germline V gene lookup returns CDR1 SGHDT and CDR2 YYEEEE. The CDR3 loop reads CASSPGTSGHYEQYF. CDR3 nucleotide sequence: TGTGCCAGCAGCCCGGGGACTAGCGGACACTACGAGCAGTACTTC.